This T cell receptor (beta chain) was identified in a study of T cells in Graves' hyperthyroidism and ophthalmopathy. General study results and limits: Most expanded thyroid clonotypes above 0.001 also appeared in blood. Through a model of 13 V-J features, ophthalmopathy was separated from stable hyperthyroidism.

With regard to this clonotype: Its matching antigen is unknown.

Germline V gene data show CDR1 as SNHLY and CDR2 as FYNNEI. The CDR3 has 14 amino acids. J was trimmed by 4 bases and V by 8 bases; bases with no gene match: 8. Hyperthyroidism had been newly diagnosed in patients aged 18 to 65, and its duration was under 2 months. The PBMCs studied were ones that came from 10 ml fresh peripheral blood. Amplification targeted TCR beta CDR3 regions from RNA transcripts. When the TCR CDR3 underwent first-round RT-PCR, the HTBI primer set was used. Using its own MiXCR run on the multiplex PCR reads, TCRdb lists one record per CDR3 protein. This sample yields hundreds of thousands of distinct CDR3 sequences, of which more than 30% are seen a single time; more than 7% belongs to the top ten.

This sequence joins TRBV2 and TRBJ2-7, with 10 bases that match TRBD1. Sequenced material: blood. This receptor was obtained from a man between 18 and 29 years old with Graves' hyperthyroidism. DNA of the CDR3: TGTGCCAGCCGCTGGACAGGGGGTCCATACGAGCAGTACTTC. Its translation: CASRWTGGPYEQYF.